This record concerns one TCR beta chain sequence. The record originates from a study of blood T cell repertoires in COVID-19. About the study: The United States, Italy and Spain were the sources of the acute and convalescent COVID-19 samples. Sources were T cells, B-cell-depleted T cells, or PBMCs; the material itself was cDNA or gDNA.

Source study methods: By means of reference gene primer amplification, nucleated cell counts were estimated. Sequencing was performed with immunoSEQ multiplex PCR; in TCRdb, only in-frame clones are kept and a portion is missing. V and J calls plus clone size are reproduced from that table; the DNA served to infer D and trimming. In the table there are more than 350,000 clones, around 92% of which are singletons. Seattle participants joined during active infection and were tracked over time. Germline V gene sequence: CDR1 MNHEY, CDR2 SMNVEV (reference sequence). V lost 6 bases to trimming and J lost 3 bases, with 11 bases between them. The CDR3 sequence is 13 residues long.

The rearrangement uses TRBV27 and TRBJ1-2; D ambiguous. Sequencing used peripheral blood. This sequence was found in a woman aged 30 to 39 with COVID-19, enrolled during active disease. The CDR3 loop is CASSAQVDYGYTF. The CDR3, as DNA: TGTGCCAGCAGCGCTCAGGTTGACTATGGCTACACCTTC.